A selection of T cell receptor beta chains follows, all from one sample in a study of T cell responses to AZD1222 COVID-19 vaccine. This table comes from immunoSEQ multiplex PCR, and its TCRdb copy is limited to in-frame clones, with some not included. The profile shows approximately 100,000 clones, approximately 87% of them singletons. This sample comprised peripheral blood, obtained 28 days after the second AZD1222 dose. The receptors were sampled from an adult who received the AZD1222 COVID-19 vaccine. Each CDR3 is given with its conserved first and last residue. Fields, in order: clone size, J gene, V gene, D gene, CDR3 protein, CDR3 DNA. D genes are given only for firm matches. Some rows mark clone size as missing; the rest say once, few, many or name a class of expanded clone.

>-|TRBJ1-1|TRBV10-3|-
CATGRWAGDTNTEAFF
TGTGCCACAGGAAGGTGGGCAGGGGATACGAACACTGAAGCTTTCTTT
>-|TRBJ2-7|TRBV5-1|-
CASSSVTGSEQYF
TGCGCCAGCAGCTCCGTGACCGGGAGCGAGCAGTACTTC
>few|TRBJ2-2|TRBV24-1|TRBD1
CATNPGTGRTGELFF
TGTGCCACCAACCCCGGGACAGGACGTACCGGGGAGCTGTTTTTT
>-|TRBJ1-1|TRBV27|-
CASSFLANTEAFF
TGTGCCAGCAGTTTTTTAGCGAACACTGAAGCTTTCTTT
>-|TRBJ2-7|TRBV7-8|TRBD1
CASSPRQGANEQYF
TGTGCCAGCAGCCCTCGACAGGGGGCAAACGAGCAGTACTTC
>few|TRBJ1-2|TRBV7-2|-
CASSPIPNGLDGYTF
TGTGCCAGCAGCCCCATCCCTAACGGGTTGGATGGCTACACCTTC
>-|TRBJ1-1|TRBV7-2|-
CASSPVRRTEAFF
TGTGCCAGCAGCCCAGTGAGAAGGACTGAAGCTTTCTTT
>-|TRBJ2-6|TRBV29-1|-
CSVFTGLGANVLTF
TGCAGCGTATTTACAGGGTTAGGGGCCAACGTCCTGACTTTC
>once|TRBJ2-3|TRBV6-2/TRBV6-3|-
CASSTRQVFTDTQYF
TGTGCCAGCAGCACTCGACAGGTTTTCACAGATACGCAGTATTTT
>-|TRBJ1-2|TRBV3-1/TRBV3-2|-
CASSPYAGANGYTF
TGTGCCAGCAGCCCATACGCGGGGGCTAATGGCTACACCTTC
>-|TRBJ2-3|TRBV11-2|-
CASSLVPGVRADTQYF
TGTGCCAGCAGCTTAGTACCGGGAGTAAGGGCAGATACGCAGTATTTT
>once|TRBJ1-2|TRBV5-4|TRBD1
CASSNGQGRYIDYGYTF
TGTGCCAGCAGCAACGGACAGGGGAGATATATCGACTATGGCTACACCTTC
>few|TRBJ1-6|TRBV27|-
CASSFRGNSPLHF
TGTGCCAGCAGTTTTCGGGGAAATTCACCCCTCCACTTT
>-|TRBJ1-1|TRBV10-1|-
CASSELEGPTEAFF
TGCGCCAGCAGTGAATTGGAGGGACCCACTGAAGCTTTCTTT
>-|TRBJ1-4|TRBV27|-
CASSLVGRATNEKLFF
TGTGCCAGCAGTTTAGTAGGCAGAGCAACTAATGAAAAACTGTTTTTT
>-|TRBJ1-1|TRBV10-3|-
CATEKPPWGTEAFF
TGTGCCACTGAGAAACCTCCCTGGGGCACTGAAGCTTTCTTT
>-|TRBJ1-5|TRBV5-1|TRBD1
CASSLAGGGGQPQHF
TGCGCCAGCAGCTTGGCAGGGGGCGGCGGTCAGCCCCAGCATTTT
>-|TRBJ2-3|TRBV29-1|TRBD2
CSVRTSGGTDTQYF
TGCAGCGTGCGGACTAGCGGGGGGACAGATACGCAGTATTTT
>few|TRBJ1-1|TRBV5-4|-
CASSLLGEGNTEAFF
TGTGCCAGCAGCTTGCTGGGGGAGGGGAACACTGAAGCTTTCTTT
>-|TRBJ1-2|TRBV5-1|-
CASSLGTEYGYTF
TGCGCCAGCAGCTTGGGGACTGAGTATGGCTACACCTTC
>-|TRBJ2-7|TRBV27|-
CASRTTGSEQYF
TGTGCCAGCAGAACCACAGGGTCCGAGCAGTACTTC
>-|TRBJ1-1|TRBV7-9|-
CASSSQTHLGEAFF
TGTGCCAGCAGCTCCCAGACCCACTTGGGAGAAGCTTTCTTT
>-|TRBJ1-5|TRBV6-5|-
CASRPVRGSNQPQHF
TGTGCCAGCAGACCCGTTAGGGGAAGCAATCAGCCCCAGCATTTT
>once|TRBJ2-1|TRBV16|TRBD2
CASSQSASLAGGPGNEQFF
TGTGCCAGCAGCCAAAGCGCCTCACTAGCGGGAGGGCCCGGGAATGAGCAGTTCTTC
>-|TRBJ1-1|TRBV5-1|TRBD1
CASSSTPGQVPGLVTEAFF
TGCGCCAGCAGCTCCACCCCGGGACAGGTCCCCGGTCTCGTCACTGAAGCTTTCTTT
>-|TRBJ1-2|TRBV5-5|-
CASSPGAMYTDGYTF
TGTGCCAGCAGCCCTGGGGCAATGTACACTGATGGCTACACCTTC
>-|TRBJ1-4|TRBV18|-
CASSPGRYNEKLFF
TGTGCCAGCTCACCAGGCCGGTATAATGAAAAACTGTTTTTT
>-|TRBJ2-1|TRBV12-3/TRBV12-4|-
CASGSYNEQFF
TGTGCCAGCGGGAGCTACAATGAGCAGTTCTTC
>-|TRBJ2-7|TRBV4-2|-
CASSQDTRAGEQYF
TGTGCCAGCAGCCAAGACACTCGCGCTGGGGAGCAGTACTTC
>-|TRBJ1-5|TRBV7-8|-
CASSSRRVSNQPQHF
TGTGCCAGCAGCTCCCGGCGGGTGAGCAATCAGCCCCAGCATTTT
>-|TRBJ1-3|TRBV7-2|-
CASSLGFSGNTIYF
TGTGCCAGCAGCTTGGGGTTTAGTGGAAACACCATATATTTT
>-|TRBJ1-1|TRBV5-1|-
CASSLGGQAFF
TGCGCCAGCAGCTTGGGCGGGCAAGCTTTCTTT
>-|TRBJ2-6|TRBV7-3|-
CASSLFGGPGANVLTF
TGTGCCAGCAGCTTATTTGGGGGGCCAGGGGCCAACGTCCTGACTTTC
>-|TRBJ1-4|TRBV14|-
CASSQDIGEKLFF
TGTGCCAGCAGCCAGGACATCGGCGAAAAACTGTTTTTT
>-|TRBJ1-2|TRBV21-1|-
CASSNVGVPYGYTF
TGTGCCAGCAGCAACGTAGGGGTTCCTTATGGCTACACCTTC
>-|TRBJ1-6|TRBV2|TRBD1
CASSEARGQYNSPLHF
TGTGCCAGCAGTGAGGCGCGGGGACAGTATAATTCACCCCTCCACTTT
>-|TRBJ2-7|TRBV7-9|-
CASSLAGGTNPYEQYF
TGTGCCAGCAGCTTAGCGGGGGGGACAAATCCCTACGAGCAGTACTTC
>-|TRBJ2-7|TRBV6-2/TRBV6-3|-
CASSLYSYEQYF
TGTGCCAGCAGTTTGTACTCCTACGAGCAGTACTTC
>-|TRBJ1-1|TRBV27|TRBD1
CASSFSGTGGTEAFF
TGTGCCAGCAGTTTTTCCGGGACAGGGGGCACTGAAGCTTTCTTT
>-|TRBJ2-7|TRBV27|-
CASSLNRWDTTYEQYF
TGTGCCAGCAGTTTGAATCGGTGGGACACTACCTACGAGCAGTACTTC
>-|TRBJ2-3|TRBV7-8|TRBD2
CASSWGTSGTDTQYF
TGTGCCAGCAGCTGGGGGACTAGCGGCACAGATACGCAGTATTTT
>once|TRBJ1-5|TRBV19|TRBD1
CASRTTGSGGSNQPQHF
TGTGCCAGCCGCACGACAGGGTCCGGAGGAAGCAATCAGCCCCAGCATTTT
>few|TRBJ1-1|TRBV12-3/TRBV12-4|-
CASSFSGTEAFF
TGTGCCAGCAGTTTTTCTGGCACTGAAGCTTTCTTT
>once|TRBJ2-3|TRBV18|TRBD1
CASSSRRQGIDTQYF
TGTGCCAGCTCAAGTCGTAGACAGGGGATAGATACGCAGTATTTT
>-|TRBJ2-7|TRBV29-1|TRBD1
CSVGTGVRGEQYF
TGCAGCGTTGGGACAGGGGTGAGGGGCGAGCAGTACTTC
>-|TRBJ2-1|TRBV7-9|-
CASSPTLGVFSYNEQFF
TGTGCCAGCAGCCCGACCTTGGGGGTCTTCTCCTACAATGAGCAGTTCTTC
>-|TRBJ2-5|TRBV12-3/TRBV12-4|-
CASGEGGFETQYF
TGTGCCAGCGGCGAGGGTGGGTTCGAGACCCAGTACTTC
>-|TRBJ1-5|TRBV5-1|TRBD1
CASSLEGQGDQPQHF
TGCGCCAGCAGCTTGGAGGGACAGGGTGACCAGCCCCAGCATTTT
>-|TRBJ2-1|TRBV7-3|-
CASSPLANSYNEQFF
TGTGCCAGCAGCCCCCTAGCGAACTCCTACAATGAGCAGTTCTTC
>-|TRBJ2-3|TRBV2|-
CASSAVGASTDTQYF
TGTGCCAGCAGTGCAGTCGGAGCTAGCACAGATACGCAGTATTTT
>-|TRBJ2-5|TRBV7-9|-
CASSFGSQGETQYF
TGTGCCAGCAGCTTTGGTAGTCAGGGGGAGACCCAGTACTTC
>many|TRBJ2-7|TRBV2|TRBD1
CASGTGGSSYEQYF
TGTGCCAGCGGGACAGGGGGCAGCTCCTACGAGCAGTACTTC
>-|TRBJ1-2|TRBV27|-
CASSLGGLNYGYTF
TGTGCCAGCAGTTTAGGGGGTCTGAACTATGGCTACACCTTC
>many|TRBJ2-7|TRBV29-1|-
CSVVRDAYEQYF
TGCAGCGTTGTAAGGGACGCCTACGAGCAGTACTTC
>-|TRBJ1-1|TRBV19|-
CASSILGERDTEAFF
TGTGCCAGTAGTATTCTGGGGGAAAGGGACACTGAAGCTTTCTTT
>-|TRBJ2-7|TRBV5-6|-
CASSFRGLYEQYF
TGTGCCAGCAGCTTCAGGGGACTCTACGAGCAGTACTTC
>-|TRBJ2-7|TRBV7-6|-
CASSPQGSSSYEQYF
TGTGCCAGCAGCCCTCAGGGCTCGAGCTCCTACGAGCAGTACTTC
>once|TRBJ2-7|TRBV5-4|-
CASSLGSDSNYEQYF
TGTGCCAGCAGCTTGGGTTCCGACAGCAACTACGAGCAGTACTTC
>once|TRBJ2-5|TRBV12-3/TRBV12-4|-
CASSSTRSGTQYF
TGTGCCAGCAGTAGCACTAGGTCGGGGACCCAGTACTTC
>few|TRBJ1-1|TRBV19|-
CAAGPSLDEAFF
TGTGCCGCTGGGCCCTCGCTCGATGAAGCTTTCTTT